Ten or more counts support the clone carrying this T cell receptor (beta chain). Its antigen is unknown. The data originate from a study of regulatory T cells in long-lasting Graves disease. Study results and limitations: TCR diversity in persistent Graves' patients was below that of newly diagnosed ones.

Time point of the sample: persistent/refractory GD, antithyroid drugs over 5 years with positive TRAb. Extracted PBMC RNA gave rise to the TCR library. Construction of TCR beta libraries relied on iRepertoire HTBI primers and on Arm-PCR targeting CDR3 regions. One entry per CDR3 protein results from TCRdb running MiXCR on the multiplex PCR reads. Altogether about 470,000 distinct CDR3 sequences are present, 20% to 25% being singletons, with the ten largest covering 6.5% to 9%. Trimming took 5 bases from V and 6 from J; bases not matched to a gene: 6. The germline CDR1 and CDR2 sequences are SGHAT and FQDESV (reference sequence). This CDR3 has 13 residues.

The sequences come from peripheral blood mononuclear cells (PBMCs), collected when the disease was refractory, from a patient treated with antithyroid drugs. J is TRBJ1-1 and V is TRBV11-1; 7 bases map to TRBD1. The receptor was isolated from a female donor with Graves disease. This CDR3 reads CASSLTGVSEAFF. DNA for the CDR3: TGTGCCAGCAGCCTCACAGGGGTATCTGAAGCTTTCTTT.